This T cell receptor beta chain was documented in a study of kidney transplant recipient with SARS-CoV-2 infection. With regard to this clonotype: Being one base from a much bigger clone, this may be a read error.

TCRdb itself ran the reads through MiXCR, one entry per CDR3 protein. The sample carries about 250,000 distinct CDR3 sequences, more than 25% recorded once. This CDR3 region has 14 residues. Germline V lookup: CDR1 SGHTA, CDR2 FQGTGA. The receptor was isolated from a male patient between 25 and 39 years old who had COVID-19 and was a kidney transplant recipient. Some T cells may be provided by the graft donor. The rearrangement uses TRBV7-3 and TRBJ2-7; possibly TRBD1 for D (6 bases). The input for sequencing was a blood sample, taken at baseline and around day 120 from a kidney transplant recipient. The CDR3 spells CASSLGGGGYEQCF. Here the CDR3 DNA reads TGTGCCAGCAGTTTAGGGGGTGGCGGCTACGAGCAGTGCTTC.